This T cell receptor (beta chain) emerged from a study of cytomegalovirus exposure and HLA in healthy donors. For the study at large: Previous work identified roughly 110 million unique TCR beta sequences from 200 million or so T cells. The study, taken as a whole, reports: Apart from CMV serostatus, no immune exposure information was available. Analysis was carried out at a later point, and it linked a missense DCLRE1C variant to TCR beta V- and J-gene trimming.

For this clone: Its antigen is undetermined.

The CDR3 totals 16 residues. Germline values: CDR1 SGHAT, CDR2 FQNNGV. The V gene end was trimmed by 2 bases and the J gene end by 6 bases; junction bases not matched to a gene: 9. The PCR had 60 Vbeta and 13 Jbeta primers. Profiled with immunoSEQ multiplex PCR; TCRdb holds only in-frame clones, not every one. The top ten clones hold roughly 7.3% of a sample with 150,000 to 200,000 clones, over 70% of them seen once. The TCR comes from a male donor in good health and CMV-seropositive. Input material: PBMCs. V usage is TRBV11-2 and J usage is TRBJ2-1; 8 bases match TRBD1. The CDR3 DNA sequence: TGTGCCAGCAGCTTAATAAAGGGCGACAGGGGCAATGAGCAGTTCTTC. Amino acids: CASSLIKGDRGNEQFF.